The 5 T cell receptor beta chains in this list originate from one sample, sequenced in a study of cytomegalovirus exposure and HLA in healthy donors. TCRdb keeps only in-frame clones here, not all; method: immunoSEQ multiplex PCR. The sample carries 200,000 to 300,000 clones, about 90% recorded once. The sequenced material came from PBMCs. The origin of the receptors is a woman in her thirties in good health and CMV-seropositive.

The gene calls are TRBV5-1 and TRBJ1-5; D gene uncertain. The CDR3 length is 16 residues. Between the trimmed V and J ends, which lost 3 bases and 7 bases, there was a span of 20 bases. Germline CDR1 is SGHRS and CDR2 is YFSETQ. In DNA, the CDR3 is TGCGCCAGCAGCTCAGGACTTCCCGGCGACGTACAGCCCCAGCATTTT. This codes for CASSSGLPGDVQPQHF.

V gene TRBV6-1 combines with J gene TRBJ1-2; TRBD1 agrees at 7 bases. The germline CDR1 and CDR2 sequences are MNHNS and SASEGT. The CDR3 totals 16 residues. V lost 1 base, J lost 5 bases, and 10 bases stayed unmatched. The CDR3 DNA is TGTGCCAGCAGTGAAGGGGACCCCCGGGACAGTTATGGCTACACCTTC. Translated: CASSEGDPRDSYGYTF.

This sequence joins TRBV5-1 and TRBJ2-1, with a weak D call TRBD2 (5 bases). In germline, CDR1 is SGHRS, CDR2 YFSETQ. This CDR3 comprises 12 residues. V lost 4 bases and J lost 10, with 12 bases in between. DNA of the CDR3: TGCGCCAGCAGCGCAACACTAGGGGAGCAGTTCTTC. Protein: CASSATLGEQFF. Together with reference TRBV5-1 and TRBJ2-1, the CDR3 gives the full variable domain: KAGVTQTPRYLIKTRGQQVTLSCSPISGHRSVSWYQQTPGQGLQFLFEYFSETQRNKGNFPGRFSGRQFSNSRSEMNVSTLELGDSALYLCASSATLGEQFFGPGTRLTVL.

The table lists this clone with a count of one. The chain employs TRBV27 and TRBJ2-1; no clear D gene. V was clipped by 3 bases and J by 7 bases, with 7 bases between them. The CDR3 has 12 amino acids. The germline V gene encodes CDR1 MNHEY and CDR2 SMNVEV (reference sequence). As DNA, the CDR3 is TGTGCCAGCAGTTTGCCCGGGAATGAGCAGTTCTTC. Translating gives CASSLPGNEQFF.

The CDR3 here is CASSSQGSPYEQYF. The CDR3 nucleotides read TGCGCCAGCAGCTCACAGGGGAGTCCCTACGAGCAGTACTTC. The chain has TRBV5-1 and TRBJ2-7; TRBD1 matches 7 bases. J gave up 2 bases and V 3 bases, and 5 bases lay outside the gene matches. The germline V gene encodes CDR1 SGHRS and CDR2 YFSETQ. The CDR3 has 14 amino acids.